This T cell receptor (beta chain) stems from a study of blood T cell repertoires in COVID-19. Trimming removed 0 bases from V and 7 bases from J, with 17 bases in between. The CDR3 loop spans 16 amino acids. Germline CDR1 reads SGHNT; CDR2 reads YYREEE (reference sequence). Study processing details: Estimated nucleated cell counts came from reference gene primer amplification. Here immunoSEQ multiplex PCR was the method, and the copy in TCRdb shows in-frame clones only, minus some. V and J calls and clone size come straight from that table; D and trimming were deduced from the DNA. Among over 200,000 clones listed, 70% to 90% were seen once.

The sample comprised PBMCs or T cells enriched from blood (not recorded which). The V gene is TRBV5-4, the J gene TRBJ2-1; the D is unclear. This sequence originates from a man under 40 who had recovered from COVID-19. The CDR3 sequence: CASSLANNARKNEQFF. CDR3 in DNA: TGTGCCAGCAGCTTGGCCAACAACGCCCGCAAAAATGAGCAGTTCTTC.